Reported below is one T cell receptor beta chain. This record comes from a study of T cell changes during pregnancy in multiple sclerosis. Data came from immunoSEQ multiplex PCR; TCRdb stores just in-frame clones and leaves some out. Here the sample spans 35,000 to 50,000 clones, roughly 84% being singletons. The starting material was CD4+ T cells from peripheral blood mononuclear cells, obtained before pregnancy. The TCR sequence derives from a female donor with multiple sclerosis, enrolled in a pregnancy study.

The CDR3 region is CASSPLGQGDNYGYTF. In nucleotides, the CDR3 is TGTGCCAGCTCACCACTGGGGCAGGGGGATAACTATGGCTACACCTTC. J is TRBJ1-2 and V is TRBV18; 7 bases fit TRBD1. Germline lookup yields CDR1 KGHSH and CDR2 LQKENI. This CDR3 region has 16 residues. Germline trimming cut 1 base from V and 1 base from J; bases unmatched to any gene: 6.